This is a list of T cell receptor beta chains from one sample in a study of T cell responses to AZD1222 COVID-19 vaccine. The protocol was immunoSEQ multiplex PCR, while the TCRdb copy is restricted to in-frame clones and leaves out a portion. The repertoire has approximately 150,000 clones, about 91% of them found once; the top ten carry about 3.8%. Sequenced material: peripheral blood, taken 28 days after the second AZD1222 dose. These receptor sequences come from an adult who received the AZD1222 COVID-19 vaccine. CDR3s include the opening cysteine and the closing phenylalanine or tryptophan. The order of the fields is D gene, J gene, clone size, V gene, CDR3 protein, CDR3 DNA. D genes are given only for firm matches. Where a row states a size, it is once, few, many or the class of an expanded clone; other rows omit it.

- TRBJ2-7 once TRBV5-1 CASSLVQRAYEQYF TGCGCCAGCAGCTTGGTGCAGAGGGCCTACGAGCAGTACTTC
- TRBJ2-1 - TRBV5-1 CASRRQEGSYNEQFF TGCGCCAGCAGAAGACAGGAGGGTTCCTACAATGAGCAGTTCTTC
- TRBJ2-3 - TRBV7-2 CASSLAGVFATRTDTQYF TGTGCCAGCAGCTTAGCGGGGGTTTTTGCTACCCGCACAGATACGCAGTATTTT
TRBD1 TRBJ1-5 - TRBV4-1 CASSFGTGRYSNQPQHF TGCGCCAGCAGCTTTGGGACAGGGAGATATAGCAATCAGCCCCAGCATTTT
- TRBJ1-1 - TRBV29-1 CSARDAEAFF TGCAGCGCACGGGACGCTGAAGCTTTCTTT
- TRBJ2-1 - TRBV5-6 CASSFWDWGSEQFF TGTGCCAGCAGTTTCTGGGACTGGGGGAGCGAGCAGTTCTTC
- TRBJ2-1 - TRBV11-3 CASSQGATGRDEQFF TGTGCCAGCTCTCAGGGGGCAACCGGGAGGGATGAGCAGTTCTTC
- TRBJ2-7 once TRBV6-6 CASSYAEEGNHEQYF TGTGCCAGCAGTTACGCCGAGGAGGGAAACCACGAGCAGTACTTC
TRBD2 TRBJ2-1 - TRBV20-1 CSATSGSEQFF TGCAGTGCTACTAGCGGGAGTGAGCAGTTCTTC
- TRBJ1-4 - TRBV29-1 CSGGTATNEKLFF TGCAGCGGAGGGACGGCAACTAATGAAAAACTGTTTTTT
TRBD1 TRBJ1-5 - TRBV13 CASSLSPGQGSQPQHF TGTGCCAGCAGCTTATCCCCGGGACAGGGGTCCCAGCCCCAGCATTTT
- TRBJ1-1 - TRBV6-5 CASSLNLNTEAFF TGTGCCAGCAGTCTAAACCTGAACACTGAAGCTTTCTTT
- TRBJ1-2 - TRBV6-5 CASSLRTGNYGYTF TGTGCCAGCAGTTTACGCACGGGAAACTATGGCTACACCTTC
- TRBJ2-2 - TRBV4-2 CASSQDGSRPNTGELFF TGTGCCAGCAGCCAAGATGGGTCCCGCCCGAACACCGGGGAGCTGTTTTTT
- TRBJ2-1 - TRBV6-2/TRBV6-3 CASSYTIFAEQFF TGTGCCAGCAGTTACACTATCTTCGCTGAGCAGTTCTTC
- TRBJ1-1 - TRBV27 CASSLYTGGVTEAFF TGTGCCAGCAGTTTATACACGGGGGGGGTCACTGAAGCTTTCTTT
TRBD2 TRBJ2-7 - TRBV10-3 CAISGTGLAGGEQYF TGTGCCATCAGTGGGACCGGACTAGCGGGAGGCGAGCAGTACTTC
- TRBJ1-1 - TRBV5-4 CASSFALGNTEAFF TGTGCCAGCAGCTTCGCCCTTGGGAACACTGAAGCTTTCTTT
- TRBJ2-1 few TRBV11-3 CASRSSSYNEQFF TGTGCCAGCCGCTCTAGCTCCTACAATGAGCAGTTCTTC
TRBD2 TRBJ2-1 - TRBV27 CASSFEGLAGVEEQFF TGTGCCAGCAGTTTTGAGGGGCTAGCGGGAGTGGAGGAGCAGTTCTTC
- TRBJ2-3 - TRBV5-1 CASSLIGGGRTDTQYF TGCGCCAGCAGCTTGATCGGGGGCGGGAGAACAGATACGCAGTATTTT
- TRBJ2-2 - TRBV6-5 CASSYRSGANTGELFF TGTGCCAGCAGTTACCGGAGCGGAGCGAACACCGGGGAGCTGTTTTTT
TRBD1 TRBJ1-1 - TRBV14 CASSRRTGGMNTEAFF TGTGCCAGCAGCCGTCGGACAGGGGGCATGAACACTGAAGCTTTCTTT
TRBD1 TRBJ2-3 - TRBV5-4 CASSIPRQGVTDTQYF TGTGCCAGCAGCATCCCCCGACAGGGAGTCACAGATACGCAGTATTTT
- TRBJ2-7 - TRBV7-8 CASSYSPSSYEQYF TGTGCCAGCAGCTATTCGCCGAGCTCCTACGAGCAGTACTTC
TRBD1 TRBJ2-7 - TRBV6-2/TRBV6-3 CASSGDRGPSGQYF TGTGCCAGCAGCGGGGACAGAGGGCCCAGCGGGCAGTACTTC
TRBD2 TRBJ2-1 - TRBV23-1 CASSPQPGQQRLAGGTAVEQFF TGCGCCAGCAGCCCCCAACCCGGACAGCAAAGACTAGCGGGAGGGACAGCGGTTGAGCAGTTCTTC
TRBD1 TRBJ1-2 - TRBV19 CASTHTGGDGYTF TGTGCCAGTACCCATACAGGGGGAGATGGCTACACCTTC
- TRBJ2-1 - TRBV29-1 CSVERAQGSSYNEQFF TGCAGCGTTGAAAGGGCTCAGGGAAGCTCCTACAATGAGCAGTTCTTC
- TRBJ2-7 - TRBV28 CASSLTRDGYEQYF TGTGCCAGCAGTTTAACCCGGGACGGCTACGAGCAGTACTTC
- TRBJ1-3 - TRBV9 CASSVVGDTYSGNTIYF TGTGCCAGCAGCGTAGTCGGGGACACATACTCTGGAAACACCATATATTTT
- TRBJ2-4 - TRBV5-1 CASSLEAALAKNIQYF TGCGCCAGCAGCTTGGAAGCCGCCTTAGCCAAAAACATTCAGTACTTC
- TRBJ1-1 - TRBV3-1/TRBV3-2 CASSPQDRSLLNTEAFF TGTGCCAGCAGCCCCCAAGACAGGTCCTTACTTAACACTGAAGCTTTCTTT
TRBD1 TRBJ2-1 - TRBV11-3 CASSSAGGNEQFF TGTGCCAGCAGCTCAGCAGGGGGCAATGAGCAGTTCTTC
- TRBJ1-1 - TRBV11-1 CASSSGHLNTEAFF TGTGCCAGCAGCTCGGGACACTTGAACACTGAAGCTTTCTTT
TRBD1 TRBJ1-5 - TRBV18 CASSSTGVLQPQHF TGTGCCAGCTCATCGACAGGGGTTCTCCAGCCCCAGCATTTT
TRBD1 TRBJ1-3 - TRBV5-6 CASSLGTGGKIGNTIYF TGTGCCAGCAGCCTCGGGACAGGGGGCAAGATTGGAAACACCATATATTTT
TRBD2 TRBJ2-7 - TRBV19 CASSSTGTSGTTQYF TGTGCCAGTAGTTCAACCGGGACTAGCGGGACTACGCAGTACTTC
- TRBJ1-1 once TRBV18 CASSPETNTEAFF TGTGCCAGCTCACCAGAGACTAACACTGAAGCTTTCTTT
- TRBJ1-1 - TRBV7-9 CASSVEGRTEAFF TGTGCCAGCAGCGTAGAGGGGAGGACTGAAGCTTTCTTT
- TRBJ2-1 - TRBV5-1 CASSLAGSSSYNEQFF TGCGCCAGCAGCTTGGCCGGCAGCAGCTCCTACAATGAGCAGTTCTTC
TRBD1 TRBJ1-4 - TRBV7-8 CASSSGGAGPWGGEKLFF TGTGCCAGCAGTTCAGGGGGCGCGGGGCCCTGGGGGGGAGAAAAACTGTTTTTT
- TRBJ2-7 - TRBV7-2 CASSLVRRESYEQYF TGTGCCAGCAGCTTAGTACGTCGGGAGTCCTACGAGCAGTACTTC
- TRBJ2-5 - TRBV3-1/TRBV3-2 CASTKAPDSQETQYF TGTGCCAGCACCAAGGCCCCTGACAGCCAAGAGACCCAGTACTTC
- TRBJ1-2 - TRBV3-1/TRBV3-2 CASSQDRGTYGYTF TGTGCCAGCAGCCAAGATCGAGGGACCTATGGCTACACCTTC
- TRBJ2-2 - TRBV2 CASTRAGELFF TGTGCTTCAACTAGGGCCGGGGAGCTGTTTTTT
TRBD2 TRBJ2-2 - TRBV11-2 CASSRTSGGAANTGELFF TGTGCCAGCAGCCGAACTAGCGGGGGGGCCGCGAACACCGGGGAGCTGTTTTTT
- TRBJ1-2 - TRBV7-9 CASSSSTGYGYTF TGTGCCAGCAGCTCCTCGACGGGATATGGCTACACCTTC
TRBD1 TRBJ1-1 - TRBV5-4 CASSPGQVSLGAFF TGTGCCAGCAGCCCGGGACAGGTGAGTCTGGGAGCTTTCTTT
- TRBJ1-6 - TRBV10-3 CAISEAAVNSPLHF TGTGCCATCAGTGAGGCAGCCGTTAATTCACCCCTCCACTTT
- TRBJ1-2 - TRBV19 CASVGGDYGYTF TGTGCCAGCGTGGGAGGGGACTATGGCTACACCTTC